This T cell receptor beta chain was captured in a study of identical twins. With 1 base removed from V and 6 bases from J, the gap between germline ends came to 15 bases. Germline assignment: CDR1 SNHLY and CDR2 FYNNEI. The CDR3 runs to 15 residues. TCRdb used MiXCR to reprocess the 5' RACE reads, holding one entry per CDR3 protein. Of around 1.7 million distinct CDR3 sequences listed, about 32% are singletons. Findings of the study overall: Fewer insertions marked abundant cord blood beta clonotypes; young adult naive trended weakly, memory not at all.

Turning to this clonotype: Its specificity is not known.

Specimen: cord blood. This chain uses TRBV2 with TRBJ1-2; D is possibly TRBD1 (6 bases). This TCR was sampled from a newborn girl in good health. Here the CDR3 DNA reads TGTGCCAGCAGTGAAGGTGAAGGGGGACGAGATGGCTACACCTTC. Residues: CASSEGEGGRDGYTF.